This T cell receptor beta chain emerged from a study of control samples from healthy donors and cancer patients. CDR1 PRHDT and CDR2 FYEKMQ come from the germline V gene (reference sequence). V lost 6 bases, J lost 6 bases, and 14 bases lay in between. The CDR3 runs 13 residues. Profiling relied on immunoSEQ multiplex PCR, and the TCRdb table lists in-frame clones only, not all of them. The table includes 70,000 to 95,000 clones, around 87% detected once. The receptor's source is a middle-aged man in good health. Sequenced sample: blood. This chain joins TRBV13 and TRBJ1-1; D unclear. CDR3 loop: CASRRAGGAEAFF. Here the CDR3 DNA reads TGTGCCAGCAGACGTGCGGGTGGAGCTGAAGCTTTCTTT. Supplemented by reference TRBV13 and TRBJ1-1, the full variable domain reads AAGVIQSPRHLIKEKRETATLKCYPIPRHDTVYWYQQGPGQDPQFLISFYEKMQSDKGSIPDRFSAQQFSDYHSELNMSSLELGDSALYFCASRRAGGAEAFFGQGTRLTVV.